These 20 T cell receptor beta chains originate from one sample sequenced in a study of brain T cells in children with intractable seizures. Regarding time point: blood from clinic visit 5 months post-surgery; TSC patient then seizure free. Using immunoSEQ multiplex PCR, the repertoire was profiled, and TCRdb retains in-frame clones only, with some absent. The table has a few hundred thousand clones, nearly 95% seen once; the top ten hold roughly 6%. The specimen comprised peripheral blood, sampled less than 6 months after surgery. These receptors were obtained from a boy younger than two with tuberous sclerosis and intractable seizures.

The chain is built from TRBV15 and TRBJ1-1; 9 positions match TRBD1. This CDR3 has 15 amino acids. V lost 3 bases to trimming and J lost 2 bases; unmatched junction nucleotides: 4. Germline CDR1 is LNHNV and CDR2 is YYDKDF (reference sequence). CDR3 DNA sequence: TGTGCCACCAGCAGTCCGGGACAGGGAAACACTGAAGCTTTCTTT. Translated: CATSSPGQGNTEAFF.

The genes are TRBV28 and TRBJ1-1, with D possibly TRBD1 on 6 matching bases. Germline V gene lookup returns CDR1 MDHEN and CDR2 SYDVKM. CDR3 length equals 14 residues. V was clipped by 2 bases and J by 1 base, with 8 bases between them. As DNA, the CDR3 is TGTGCCAGCAGTTTACGACAGGAGAACACTGAAGCTTTCTTT. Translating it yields CASSLRQENTEAFF.

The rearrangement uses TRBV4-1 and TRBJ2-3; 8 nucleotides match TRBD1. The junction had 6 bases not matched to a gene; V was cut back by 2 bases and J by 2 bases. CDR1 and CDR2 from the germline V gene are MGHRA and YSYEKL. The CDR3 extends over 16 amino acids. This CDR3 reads CASSQPSGQDTDTQYF. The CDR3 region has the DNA TGCGCCAGCAGCCAACCCTCGGGACAGGACACAGATACGCAGTATTTT.

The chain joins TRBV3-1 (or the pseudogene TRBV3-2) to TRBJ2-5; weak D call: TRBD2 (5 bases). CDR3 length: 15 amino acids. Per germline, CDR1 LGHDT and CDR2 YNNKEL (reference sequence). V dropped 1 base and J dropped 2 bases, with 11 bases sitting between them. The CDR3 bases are TGTGCCAGCAGCCAAGGAAACCCGGGGCAAGAGACCCAGTACTTC. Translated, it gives CASSQGNPGQETQYF.

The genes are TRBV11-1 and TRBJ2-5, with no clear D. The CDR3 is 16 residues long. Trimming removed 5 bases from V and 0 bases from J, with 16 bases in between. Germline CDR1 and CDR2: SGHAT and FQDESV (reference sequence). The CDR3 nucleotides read TGTGCCAGCAGCGCACGTACCAATCGGTACCAAGAGACCCAGTACTTC. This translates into CASSARTNRYQETQYF.

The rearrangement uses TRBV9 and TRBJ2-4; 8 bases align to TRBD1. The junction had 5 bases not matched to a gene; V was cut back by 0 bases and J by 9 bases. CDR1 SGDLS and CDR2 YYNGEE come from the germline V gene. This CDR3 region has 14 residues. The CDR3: CASSVAGGAGIQYF. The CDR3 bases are TGTGCCAGCAGCGTAGCAGGGGGCGCGGGCATTCAGTACTTC.

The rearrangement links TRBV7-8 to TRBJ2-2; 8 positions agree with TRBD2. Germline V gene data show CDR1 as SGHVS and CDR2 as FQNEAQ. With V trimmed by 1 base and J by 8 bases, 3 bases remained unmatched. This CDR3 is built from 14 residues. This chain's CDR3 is CASSLGSSGGELFF. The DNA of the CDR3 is TGTGCCAGCAGCTTAGGTTCTAGCGGGGGGGAGCTGTTTTTT. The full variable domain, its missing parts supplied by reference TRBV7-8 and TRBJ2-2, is GAGVSQSPRYKVAKRGQDVALRCDPISGHVSLFWYQQALGQGPEFLTYFQNEAQLDKSGLPSDRFFAERPEGSVSTLKIQRTQQEDSAVYLCASSLGSSGGELFFGEGSRLTVL.

CDR3 sequence reads: CASRISGGYINEQFF. The CDR3 DNA reads as TGTGCCAGCAGGATATCGGGGGGTTATATTAATGAGCAGTTCTTC. The J gene is TRBJ2-1, the V gene TRBV6-6, with TRBD2 matching over 7 bases. J gave up 7 bases and V 6 bases, and 12 bases lay outside the gene matches. Germline V gene data show CDR1 as MNHNY and CDR2 as SVGAGI (reference sequence). The CDR3 contains 15 residues.

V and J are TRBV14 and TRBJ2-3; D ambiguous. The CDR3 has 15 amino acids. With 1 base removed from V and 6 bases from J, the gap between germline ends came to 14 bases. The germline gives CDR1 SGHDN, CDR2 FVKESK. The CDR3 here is CASSQAGGLGDTQYF. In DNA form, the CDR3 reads TGTGCCAGCAGCCAAGCAGGCGGCCTAGGGGATACGCAGTATTTT.

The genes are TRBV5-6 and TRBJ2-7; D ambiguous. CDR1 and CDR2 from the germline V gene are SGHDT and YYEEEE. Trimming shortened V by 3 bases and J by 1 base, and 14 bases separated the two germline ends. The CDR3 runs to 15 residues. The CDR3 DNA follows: TGTGCCAGCAGCTCTAGGTCGGTTTGGTCCTACGAGCAGTACTTC. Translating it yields CASSSRSVWSYEQYF.

The CDR3 sequence: CASSEGVGLNTEAFF. The DNA of the CDR3 is TGTGCCAGCAGTGAAGGGGTGGGGTTAAACACTGAAGCTTTCTTT. The chain combines TRBV2 with TRBJ1-1; D call uncertain. The germline V gene encodes CDR1 SNHLY and CDR2 FYNNEI. This CDR3 is 15 amino acids long. V was trimmed by 1 base and J by 2 bases, leaving 11 bases between them.

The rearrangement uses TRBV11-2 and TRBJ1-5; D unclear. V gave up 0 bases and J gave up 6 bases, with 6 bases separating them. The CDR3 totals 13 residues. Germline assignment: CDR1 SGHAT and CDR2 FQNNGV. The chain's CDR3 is CASSLDPGQPQHF. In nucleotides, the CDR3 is TGTGCCAGCAGCTTAGATCCAGGTCAGCCCCAGCATTTT.

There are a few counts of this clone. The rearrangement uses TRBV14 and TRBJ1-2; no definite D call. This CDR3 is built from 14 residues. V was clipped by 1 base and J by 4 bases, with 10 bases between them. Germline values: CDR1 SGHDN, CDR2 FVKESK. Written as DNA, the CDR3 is TGTGCCAGCAGCCAAGTCTCAGCAACCTATGGCTACACCTTC. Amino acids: CASSQVSATYGYTF.

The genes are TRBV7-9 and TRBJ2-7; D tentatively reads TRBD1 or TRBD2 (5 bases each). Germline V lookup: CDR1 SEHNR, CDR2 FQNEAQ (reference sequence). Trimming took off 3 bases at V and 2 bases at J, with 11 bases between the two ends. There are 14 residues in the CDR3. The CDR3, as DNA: TGTGCCAGCAGCTTTTCTTGGGGGACCTACGAGCAGTACTTC. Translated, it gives CASSFSWGTYEQYF.

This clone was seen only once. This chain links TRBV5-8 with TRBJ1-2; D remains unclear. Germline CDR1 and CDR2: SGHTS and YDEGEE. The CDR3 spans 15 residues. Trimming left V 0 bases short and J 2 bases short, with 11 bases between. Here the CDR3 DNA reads TGTGCCAGCAGCTTGGGGATATGGACGAACTATGGCTACACCTTC. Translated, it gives CASSLGIWTNYGYTF.

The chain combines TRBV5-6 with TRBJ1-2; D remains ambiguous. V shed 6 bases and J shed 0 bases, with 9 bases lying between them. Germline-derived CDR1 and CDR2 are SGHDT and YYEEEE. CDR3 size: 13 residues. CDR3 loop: CASTSISNYGYTF. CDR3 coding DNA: TGTGCCAGCACTTCTATTTCTAACTATGGCTACACCTTC.

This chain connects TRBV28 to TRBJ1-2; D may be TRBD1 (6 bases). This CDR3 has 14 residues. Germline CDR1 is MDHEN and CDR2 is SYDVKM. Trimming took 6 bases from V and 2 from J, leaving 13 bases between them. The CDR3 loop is CASSQPGQNYGYTF. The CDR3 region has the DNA TGTGCCAGCAGCCAGCCGGGACAAAACTATGGCTACACCTTC.

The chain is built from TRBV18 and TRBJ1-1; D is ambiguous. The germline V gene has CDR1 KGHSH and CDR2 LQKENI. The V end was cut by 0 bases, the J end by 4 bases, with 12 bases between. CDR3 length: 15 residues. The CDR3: CASSPPAGIGTEAFF. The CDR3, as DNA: TGTGCCAGCTCACCACCGGCGGGGATAGGCACTGAAGCTTTCTTT. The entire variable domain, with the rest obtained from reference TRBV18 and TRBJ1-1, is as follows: NAGVMQNPRHLVRRRGQEARLRCSPMKGHSHVYWYRQLPEEGLKFMVYLQKENIIDESGMPKERFSAEFPKEGPSILRIQQVVRGDSAAYFCASSPPAGIGTEAFFGQGTRLTVV.

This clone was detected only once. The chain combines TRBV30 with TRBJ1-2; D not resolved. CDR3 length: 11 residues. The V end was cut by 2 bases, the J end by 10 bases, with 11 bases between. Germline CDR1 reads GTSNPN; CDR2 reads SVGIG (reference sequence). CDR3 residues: CAWSRPPYYTF. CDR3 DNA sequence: TGTGCCTGGAGTCGGCCTCCCTACTACACCTTC.

The CDR3 nucleotides are TGTGCCAGCAGTTCCAAGAGCGGGACCCAGTACTTC. It encodes CASSSKSGTQYF. The chain is built from TRBV27 and TRBJ2-5; the D gene is possibly TRBD2 (5 bases). V was clipped by 4 bases and J by 7 bases, with 10 bases between them. Germline CDR1 is MNHEY and CDR2 is SMNVEV (reference sequence). The CDR3 spans 12 residues.